The sample holds one count of the clone carrying this T cell receptor beta chain. The data were obtained in a study of blood T cell repertoires in COVID-19. In the study overall: COVID-19 samples, acute and convalescent, were from the United States, Italy and Spain. In each case, the material was cDNA or gDNA derived from T cells, B-cell-depleted T cells, or PBMCs.

As processed by the authors: The assay estimated nucleated cells by amplifying reference gene primers. Some clones are missing from TCRdb's copy, which holds only in-frame ones; the method was immunoSEQ multiplex PCR. The DNA was the basis for D and trimming; V, J and clone size are from that table. The sample holds approximately 29,000 clones, 65% to 90% seen once. The sample taken for sequencing was peripheral blood. The source is a woman between 55 and 75 years old with active COVID-19.

Here the CDR3 DNA reads TGTGCCAGCCGAAGTAGTGGCACCGGGGAGCTGTTTTTT. Amino acids: CASRSSGTGELFF. The V and J genes are TRBV27 and TRBJ2-2, with unresolved D. The V end lost 8 bases, the J end lost 4 bases, and 11 bases lay between the germline ends. Per germline, CDR1 MNHEY and CDR2 SMNVEV (reference sequence). This CDR3 has 13 residues.